This passage covers 17 T cell receptor beta chains from one sample sequenced in a study of cytomegalovirus exposure and HLA in healthy donors. 60 Vbeta and 13 Jbeta primers were used in PCR. Data came from immunoSEQ multiplex PCR; TCRdb stores just in-frame clones and leaves some out. Counted here are 85,000 to 120,000 clones, roughly 83% occurring once; the ten biggest clones make up roughly 2.6%. Source material: PBMCs. Source of these receptors: a man aged 35 to 55 in good health and CMV-seronegative.

This chain links TRBV7-9 with TRBJ2-3; maybe TRBD2 (6 bases). The ends were cut back, 4 bases at V and 4 bases at J, with 21 bases in the middle. Germline lookup yields CDR1 SEHNR and CDR2 FQNEAQ (reference sequence). The CDR3 has 17 amino acids. CDR3 sequence: CASSSPVRDFVADTQYF. CDR3 coding DNA: TGTGCCAGCAGCTCCCCGGTGAGGGACTTCGTGGCAGATACGCAGTATTTT. Full variable domain (outside the CDR3, taken from reference TRBV7-9 and TRBJ2-3): DTGVSQNPRHKITKRGQNVTFRCDPISEHNRLYWYRQTLGQGPEFLTYFQNEAQLEKSRLLSDRFSAERPKGSFSTLEIQRTEQGDSAMYLCASSSPVRDFVADTQYFGPGTRLTVL.

The chain joins TRBV19 to TRBJ1-1; 9 bases agree with TRBD1. The CDR3 has 17 residues. Germline CDR1 reads LNHDA; CDR2 reads SQIVND (reference sequence). J lost 0 bases, V lost 7 bases, and 12 bases had no gene match. This CDR3 reads CASIDRGITGVNTEAFF. The CDR3 DNA sequence: TGTGCCAGTATAGACAGGGGGATTACTGGTGTGAACACTGAAGCTTTCTTT.

The genes are TRBV5-1 and TRBJ2-2; 7 bases map to TRBD2. The germline CDR1 and CDR2 sequences are SGHRS and YFSETQ. There are 16 residues in the CDR3. Germline trimming cut 4 bases from V and 2 bases from J; bases unmatched to any gene: 8. CDR3 residues: CASSRGTTKNTGELFF. CDR3 DNA: TGCGCCAGCAGCAGAGGGACTACTAAAAACACCGGGGAGCTGTTTTTT.

The CDR3 reads CASSDKGDSYNEQFF. The DNA for the CDR3 is TGTGCCAGCAGTGACAAGGGGGACTCCTACAATGAGCAGTTCTTC. The V call is TRBV6-4, the J call TRBJ2-1; a weak D match, TRBD1 (6 bases). This CDR3 contains 15 residues. Deletions cut 2 bases from V and 0 bases from J, with 8 bases between. Germline V gene sequence: CDR1 MRHNA, CDR2 SNTAGT.

A remark on this clone: At one of its ends the junction is not consistent with the germline gene, which may arise from a read error. The CDR3 is CASSRWDRGMNTEAFF. CDR3 DNA sequence: TGTGCTAGCAGCCGATGGGACAGGGGAATGAACACTGAAGCTTTCTTT. The chain recombines TRBV7-7 with TRBJ1-1; TRBD1 aligns across 10 bases. Germline V lookup: CDR1 SSHAT, CDR2 FNYEAQ (reference sequence). The CDR3 is made up of 16 amino acids.

The J gene is TRBJ1-6, the V gene TRBV19; maybe TRBD1 (6 bases). Germline V lookup: CDR1 LNHDA, CDR2 SQIVND (reference sequence). Trimming cost V 4 bases and J 8 bases, with 21 bases left between them. The CDR3 is made up of 17 amino acids. The CDR3 bases are TGTGCCAGTAGTAGATCCCCTGCGGGGGGCGGTGATTCACCCCTCCACTTT. This codes for CASSRSPAGGGDSPLHF.

The chain is built from TRBV7-9 and TRBJ2-5; 11 bases line up with TRBD1. The CDR3 covers 15 residues. Trimming removed 5 bases from V and 4 bases from J; junction bases left unmatched: 6. CDR1 is SEHNR and CDR2 is FQNEAQ in the germline V gene (reference sequence). CDR3 sequence: CASSVGTGGLETQYF. The DNA of the CDR3 is TGTGCCAGCAGCGTCGGGACAGGGGGATTAGAGACCCAGTACTTC.

The gene calls are TRBV6-5 and TRBJ1-5, with a possible D match to TRBD1 (6 bases). Germline CDR1 MNHEY, CDR2 SVGAGI. The CDR3 loop spans 15 amino acids. Trimming cost V 6 bases and J 1 base, with 13 bases left between them. The CDR3 region has the DNA TGTGCCAGCAGCCCTCCGGGACAAAGCAATCAGCCCCAGCATTTT. Amino acid sequence: CASSPPGQSNQPQHF.

The CDR3 here is CASSHLPGLAGGRYNEQFF. The CDR3 DNA is TGTGCCAGCAGCCACCTACCGGGACTAGCGGGGGGGCGTTACAATGAGCAGTTCTTC. This sequence joins TRBV14 and TRBJ2-1, with TRBD2 matching 16 bases. V dropped 3 bases and J dropped 4; count of bases not matched to a gene: 9. This CDR3 spans 19 amino acids. Germline assignment: CDR1 SGHDN and CDR2 FVKESK.

The chain is built from TRBV28 and TRBJ1-5, with D possibly TRBD1 on 5 matching bases. This CDR3 has 15 residues. Trimming shortened V by 3 bases and J by 3 bases, and 12 bases separated the two germline ends. Germline lookup yields CDR1 MDHEN and CDR2 SYDVKM. CDR3 nucleotide sequence: TGTGCCAGCAGTTTTAGTGTACAGGACAATCAGCCCCAGCATTTT. Translating gives CASSFSVQDNQPQHF.

The chain uses TRBV11-3 and TRBJ2-3, with 14 bases lining up with TRBD2. Germline V CDR1 and CDR2: SGHNT, YENEEA. The CDR3 has 17 residues. V lost 0 bases to trimming and J lost 5 bases; unmatched junction nucleotides: 4. CDR3 sequence reads: CASSLDSGLAGEDTQYF. The CDR3, as DNA: TGTGCCAGCAGCTTAGACTCGGGACTAGCGGGGGAAGATACGCAGTATTTT.

The V call is TRBV5-4, the J call TRBJ1-3, with 7 bases matching TRBD1. The length of the CDR3 is 16 residues. Germline V gene data show CDR1 as SGHNT and CDR2 as YYREEE (reference sequence). The V and J ends lost 3 bases and 0 bases, in that order; junction bases with no gene match: 6. CDR3 loop: CASSYTGTASGNTIYF. The CDR3 coding sequence is TGTGCCAGCAGCTACACCGGGACAGCCTCTGGAAACACCATATATTTT.

The chain has TRBV6-5 and TRBJ2-5; TRBD2 might be the D (6 bases). Germline CDR1 MNHEY, CDR2 SVGAGI. This CDR3 contains 11 residues. CDR3: CATAGGVEQYF. Here the CDR3 DNA reads TGTGCTACAGCAGGCGGGGTTGAGCAGTACTTC.

The J gene is TRBJ1-5, the V gene TRBV30, with 8 positions matching TRBD1. This CDR3 spans 14 amino acids. Germline trimming cut 3 bases from V and 6 bases from J; bases unmatched to any gene: 7. Germline values: CDR1 GTSNPN, CDR2 SVGIG (reference sequence). DNA for the CDR3: TGTGCCTGGAGAGGGACAGGAGAGGGTCAGCCCCAGCATTTT. Translation: CAWRGTGEGQPQHF.

The V and J genes are TRBV11-2 and TRBJ1-4; TRBD1 matches 9 bases. The CDR3 length is 17 residues. Germline loops: CDR1 SGHAT, CDR2 FQNNGV. V was clipped by 4 bases and J by 8 bases; unmatched bases: 14. CDR3 residues: CASSSYTGGAVDEKLFF. The CDR3 DNA reads TGTGCCAGCAGCTCATACACAGGGGGCGCGGTAGACGAAAAACTGTTTTTT.

The V and J genes are TRBV5-4 and TRBJ2-1; maybe TRBD2 (5 bases). CDR3 length: 14 amino acids. Trimming pared 7 bases from V and 5 bases from J, leaving 16 bases between. Germline V gene data show CDR1 as SGHNT and CDR2 as YYREEE (reference sequence). This CDR3 reads CASAARVDDNEQFF. CDR3 nucleotides: TGTGCCAGCGCGGCGAGGGTTGACGACAATGAGCAGTTCTTC.

This clone is a singleton in its sample. This chain links TRBV27 with TRBJ1-5, with 9 bases matching TRBD1. The V gene's germline CDR1 is MNHEY and CDR2 SMNVEV (reference sequence). The CDR3 has 14 residues. V was clipped by 2 bases and J by 7 bases; unmatched bases: 3. As DNA, the CDR3 is TGTGCCAGCAGTTTAGGACAGGGGAGGCAGCCCCAGCATTTT. This gives the protein CASSLGQGRQPQHF.